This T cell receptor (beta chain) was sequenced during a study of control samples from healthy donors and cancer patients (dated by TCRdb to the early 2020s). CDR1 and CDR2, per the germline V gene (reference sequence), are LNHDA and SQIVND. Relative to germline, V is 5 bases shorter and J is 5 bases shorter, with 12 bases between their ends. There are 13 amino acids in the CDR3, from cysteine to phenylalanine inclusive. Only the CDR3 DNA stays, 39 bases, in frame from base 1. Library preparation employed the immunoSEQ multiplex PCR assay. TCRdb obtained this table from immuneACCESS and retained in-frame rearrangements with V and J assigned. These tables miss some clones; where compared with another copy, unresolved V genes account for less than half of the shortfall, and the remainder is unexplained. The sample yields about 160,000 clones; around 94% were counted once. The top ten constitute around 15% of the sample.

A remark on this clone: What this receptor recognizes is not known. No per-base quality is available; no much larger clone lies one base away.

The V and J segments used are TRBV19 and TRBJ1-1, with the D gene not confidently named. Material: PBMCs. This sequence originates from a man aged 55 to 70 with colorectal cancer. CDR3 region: CASSPRVGTEAFF. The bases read TGTGCCAGTAGTCCAAGGGTTGGGACTGAAGCTTTCTTT. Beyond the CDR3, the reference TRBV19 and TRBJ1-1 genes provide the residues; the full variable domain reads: DGGITQSPKYLFRKEGQNVTLSCEQNLNHDAMYWYRQDPGQGLRLIYYSQIVNDFQKGDIAEGYSVSREKKESFPLTVTSAQKNPTAFYLCASSPRVGTEAFFGQGTRLTVV.